The rows below give T cell receptor beta chains drawn from one sample of a study of blood T cell repertoires in COVID-19. Here immunoSEQ multiplex PCR was the method, and the copy in TCRdb shows in-frame clones only, minus some. The profile covers 240,000 or so clones, with around 85% appearing a single time and more than 9.5% taken by the ten largest. The sequenced sample was peripheral blood. These receptors were taken from an elderly woman with acute or convalescent COVID-19. The CDR3 runs from the conserved cysteine through the conserved F or W. The D gene is left open where the match is weak. Not all rows give a size; the values are once, few, many and, for expanded clones, a class.

TRBJ1-2,TRBV19,.,TRBD1,CASSTRDRSSYGYTF,TGTGCCAGTAGTACCCGGGACAGATCCTCCTATGGCTACACCTTC
TRBJ2-3,TRBV7-3,.,.,CASSTRDFPPDTQYF,TGTGCCAGCAGCACCCGGGACTTCCCGCCAGATACGCAGTATTTT
TRBJ2-7,TRBV5-1,.,.,CASSSLQGSSYEQYF,TGCGCCAGCAGCTCCCTACAGGGTAGCTCCTACGAGCAGTACTTC
TRBJ2-1,TRBV6-5,.,TRBD2,CASTSGGGYNEQFF,TGTGCCAGCACGAGCGGGGGGGGCTACAATGAGCAGTTCTTC
TRBJ2-7,TRBV5-4,few,TRBD2,CASSVAGVSYKQYF,TGTGCCAGCAGCGTAGCGGGGGTATCCTATAAGCAGTACTTC
TRBJ1-2,TRBV2,.,.,CASTRGGSYGYTF,TGTGCCAGCACCCGGGGGGGTAGCTATGGCTACACCTTC
TRBJ2-2,TRBV27,.,TRBD1,CASSQGQSNTGELFF,TGTGCCAGCAGCCAGGGACAGTCGAACACCGGGGAGCTGTTTTTT
TRBJ2-7,TRBV11-1,few,.,CASSPGGVSYEQYF,TGTGCCAGCAGCCCTGGAGGGGTCTCCTACGAGCAGTACTTC
TRBJ1-2,TRBV12-3/TRBV12-4,once,.,CASSPGGGYTF,TGTGCCAGCAGCCCCGGGGGTGGCTACACCTTC
TRBJ1-1,TRBV7-9,.,TRBD1,CASSLRTGGVERVTEAFF,TGTGCCAGCAGCCTCAGGACAGGGGGGGTGGAACGGGTCACTGAAGCTTTCTTT
TRBJ2-1,TRBV12-5,.,.,CASGRGPRGSYNEQFF,TGTGCTAGTGGTCGAGGACCGCGGGGCTCCTACAATGAGCAGTTCTTC
TRBJ2-7,TRBV3-1/TRBV3-2,.,TRBD1,CASSRLTGGSYEQYF,TGTGCCAGCAGCCGTCTTACAGGGGGTTCCTACGAGCAGTACTTC
TRBJ2-7,TRBV15,.,TRBD1,CATSRNTGQGRYEQYF,TGTGCCACCAGCAGAAACACGGGACAGGGGAGATACGAGCAGTACTTC
TRBJ2-3,TRBV6-1,.,TRBD2,CASSAASGGRGDTQYF,TGTGCCAGCAGTGCGGCAAGCGGGGGTCGTGGAGATACGCAGTATTTT
TRBJ2-2,TRBV2,.,TRBD2,CASSPRTSGGVSRAGELFF,TGTGCCAGTAGCCCCCGGACTAGCGGGGGGGTTAGTAGGGCCGGGGAGCTGTTTTTT
TRBJ2-3,TRBV19,.,.,CARSIVIGGAGTDTQYF,TGTGCCCGTAGTATTGTGATCGGAGGGGCAGGCACAGATACGCAGTATTTT
TRBJ2-4,TRBV28,.,.,CASSLWFQARIDRLPPSIQYF,TGTGCCAGCAGTTTATGGTTCCAGGCGAGGATCGACAGGCTACCACCTAGCATTCAGTACTTC
TRBJ1-5,TRBV29-1,.,TRBD1,CSVRQGTEPQHF,TGCAGCGTCCGACAGGGGACGGAGCCCCAGCATTTT
TRBJ2-5,TRBV14,few,.,CASSQDRGRVKTQYF,TGTGCCAGCAGCCAAGATCGAGGCAGGGTGAAGACCCAGTACTTC
TRBJ1-1,TRBV5-1,.,TRBD1,CASSRDSSEGTEAFF,TGCGCCAGCAGCCGGGACAGCTCTGAAGGGACTGAAGCTTTCTTT
TRBJ2-6,TRBV4-1,.,TRBD1,CASSPSGQGRTGANVLTF,TGCGCCAGCAGCCCCTCGGGACAGGGTCGCACTGGGGCCAACGTCCTGACTTTC
TRBJ1-5,TRBV18,.,TRBD1,CASSPPGTGKQPQHF,TGTGCCAGCTCACCACCTGGGACAGGGAAACAGCCCCAGCATTTT
TRBJ1-1,TRBV10-2,.,.,CASSFRGNTEAFF,TGCGCCAGCAGTTTCAGGGGAAACACTGAAGCTTTCTTT
TRBJ1-1,TRBV5-1,.,.,CASSSTTVGTEAFF,TGCGCCAGCAGCTCCACGACAGTAGGCACTGAAGCTTTCTTT
TRBJ1-1,TRBV12-3/TRBV12-4,once,.,CAIGDRRGTEAFF,TGTGCCATCGGAGACCGCCGCGGCACTGAAGCTTTCTTT
TRBJ2-3,TRBV11-2,few,TRBD2,CASSPGLAGARTDTQYF,TGTGCCAGCAGCCCGGGACTAGCGGGGGCCCGCACAGATACGCAGTATTTT
TRBJ2-6,TRBV24-1,.,.,CATSDPRRGKAGANVLTF,TGTGCCACCAGTGATCCTCGGCGAGGGAAGGCTGGGGCCAACGTCCTGACTTTC
TRBJ1-2,TRBV2,.,.,CASSVWGDDGYTF,TGTGCCAGCAGTGTTTGGGGGGATGATGGCTACACCTTC
TRBJ2-1,TRBV2,.,TRBD2,CASSGGTSGVNEQFF,TGTGCCAGCAGTGGAGGGACTAGCGGGGTGAATGAGCAGTTCTTC
TRBJ1-5,TRBV19,.,.,CASSTTGINQPQHF,TGTGCCAGTAGTACCACAGGGATCAATCAGCCCCAGCATTTT
TRBJ1-5,TRBV28,.,TRBD1,CASSFGTGDNQPQHF,TGTGCCAGCAGCTTCGGGACAGGGGACAATCAGCCCCAGCATTTT
TRBJ1-1,TRBV28,.,.,CASSFGARNTEAFF,TGTGCCAGCAGTTTTGGGGCTCGGAACACTGAAGCTTTCTTT
TRBJ2-1,TRBV5-6,.,.,CASSLGGLPSYNEQFF,TGTGCCAGCAGCTTGGGGGGGCTACCGTCCTACAATGAGCAGTTCTTC
TRBJ2-3,TRBV18,.,TRBD2,CASSPVASGGTTDTQYF,TGTGCCAGCTCACCTGTAGCTAGCGGGGGGACCACAGATACGCAGTATTTT
TRBJ1-5,TRBV2,.,TRBD1,CASTGGGMGQPQHF,TGTGCCAGTACAGGGGGCGGGATGGGGCAGCCCCAGCATTTT
TRBJ2-2,TRBV3-1/TRBV3-2,.,TRBD1,CASSQDQGTGGTGELFF,TGTGCCAGCAGCCAAGATCAGGGGACAGGGGGGACCGGGGAGCTGTTTTTT
TRBJ1-4,TRBV29-1,once,TRBD1,CSVEDREEKLFF,TGCAGCGTTGAGGACAGGGAGGAAAAACTGTTTTTT
TRBJ1-6,TRBV10-3,.,TRBD1,CASRGQGDSPLHF,TGTGCCTCAAGGGGACAGGGGGATTCACCCCTCCACTTT
TRBJ1-3,TRBV11-2,.,.,CASTMGGNTIYF,TGTGCCAGCACAATGGGCGGAAACACCATATATTTT
TRBJ1-5,TRBV19,.,.,CASLVQGPGQPQHF,TGTGCCAGTCTGGTACAGGGACCAGGGCAGCCCCAGCATTTT
TRBJ2-7,TRBV6-1,.,TRBD1,CASSEAPTGLGSYEQYF,TGTGCCAGCAGTGAAGCTCCGACAGGGTTGGGCTCCTACGAGCAGTACTTC
TRBJ2-5,TRBV28,.,.,CASSFGVPETQYF,TGTGCCAGCAGTTTCGGGGTCCCAGAGACCCAGTACTTC
TRBJ2-5,TRBV28,.,TRBD2,CASSMVLAGNQETQYF,TGTGCCAGCAGCATGGTATTAGCGGGGAACCAAGAGACCCAGTACTTC
TRBJ1-2,TRBV27,.,.,CASSPAGGALKGYTF,TGTGCCAGCAGTCCTGCGGGGGGGGCGCTCAAAGGCTACACCTTC
TRBJ2-7,TRBV12-3/TRBV12-4,.,.,CASSLASQGEEYF,TGTGCCAGCAGTTTAGCCTCACAGGGAGAGGAGTACTTC
TRBJ2-1,TRBV12-1,.,.,CASSRSLGTSDANEQFF,TGTGCCAGCAGCCGAAGTTTGGGGACTAGCGACGCGAATGAGCAGTTCTTC
TRBJ2-2,TRBV4-1,.,.,CASSQEDFSLFANTGELFF,TGCGCCAGCAGCCAAGAGGACTTTTCCCTGTTCGCGAACACCGGGGAGCTGTTTTTT
TRBJ1-6,TRBV6-5,.,.,CASTVPGNYNSPLHF,TGTGCCAGCACCGTGCCAGGGAACTATAATTCACCCCTCCACTTT
TRBJ2-7,TRBV11-2,once,.,CASSLSFGFRTFDEQYF,TGTGCCAGCAGCTTATCTTTCGGTTTCCGGACATTTGACGAGCAGTACTTC
TRBJ1-6,TRBV7-9,.,.,CASQLLGGMNSPLHF,TGTGCCAGTCAACTACTGGGTGGTATGAATTCACCCCTCCACTTT
TRBJ1-3,TRBV6-5,.,TRBD1,CASRTGGGNTIYF,TGTGCCAGCAGGACAGGGGGTGGAAACACCATATATTTT
TRBJ2-2,TRBV5-8,.,.,CASSRPSGVNTGELFF,TGTGCCAGCAGCAGGCCGTCGGGGGTTAACACCGGGGAGCTGTTTTTT
TRBJ1-6,TRBV2,.,.,CASSDIRHGRNNSPLHF,TGTGCCAGCAGTGATATTCGACACGGTAGGAATAATTCACCCCTCCACTTT
TRBJ1-1,TRBV5-1,.,TRBD1,CASSRRTGGNTEAFF,TGCGCCAGCAGCCGCCGGACAGGGGGCAACACTGAAGCTTTCTTT